This T cell receptor beta chain appears in the sequencing data of a study of post-analysis software for immune sequencing data. Turning to the study itself: Recorded disease courses covered relapsing-remitting, secondary progressive and progressive-relapsing multiple sclerosis. Some patients had no subtype annotation.

For this clonotype: What it binds is not known.

Notes on the study in general: With TRBV5-6, TRBV5-1 and TRBV20-1 included, 4 or 5 TRBV segments were more frequent in patients than in controls. Comparison with controls showed significantly lower normalized Chao1 diversity in multiple sclerosis patients. With F measure, samples from one preparation batch clustered together strongly.

Germline loops: CDR1 SGHTA, CDR2 FQGNSA. The CDR3 totals 11 residues. Each TCR beta cDNA library carried unique molecular identifiers. A population of roughly 0.9 to 11 million T cells gave rise to approximately 530,000 cDNA molecules. TCRdb recomputed calls from the PCR reads with MiXCR, one row per CDR3 protein. The sample lists about 540,000 distinct CDR3 sequences; around a third were seen once. The receptor was isolated from a girl aged 2-17 years with multiple sclerosis. The chain has TRBV7-2 and TRBJ2-4; possibly TRBD2 for D (6 bases). The DNA end favors TRBJ2-7, so the J call may be wrong. The specimen sequenced was blood. CDR3 loop: CASGNGGEQYF. CDR3 nucleotide sequence: TGTGCCTCAGGTAACGGGGGCGAGCAGTACTTC.